The rows below give T cell receptor beta chains drawn from one sample of a study of cytomegalovirus exposure and HLA in healthy donors. Some clones are missing from TCRdb's copy, which holds only in-frame ones; the method was immunoSEQ multiplex PCR. The repertoire holds 130,000 or so clones, with approximately 9% as singletons. Sequences were obtained from PBMCs. All receptors derive from a woman aged 35 to 49 in good health and CMV-seropositive. The CDR3 runs from the conserved cysteine through the conserved F or W. Each record gives: J gene, V gene, D gene, clone size, CDR3 protein, CDR3 DNA. D genes are given only for firm matches. Expanded clones get a size class; other rows say once, few or many, or leave the size out.

TRBJ2-5 | TRBV5-4 | TRBD2 | - | CASSVSGGAGETQYF | TGTGCCAGCAGCGTTAGCGGGGGGGCAGGGGAGACCCAGTACTTC
TRBJ2-1 | TRBV13 | TRBD2 | - | CASSRTGGGDEQFF | TGTGCCAGCAGCCGGACGGGGGGAGGCGATGAGCAGTTCTTC
TRBJ2-1 | TRBV7-9 | TRBD1 | - | CASSRTGGKDEQFF | TGTGCCAGCAGCCGGACAGGGGGCAAGGATGAGCAGTTCTTC
TRBJ2-2 | TRBV5-1 | - | - | CASSITGLSNTGELFF | TGCGCCAGCAGCATAACAGGGTTGTCGAACACCGGGGAGCTGTTTTTT
TRBJ2-3 | TRBV5-1 | TRBD2 | - | CASSRAGGGSTDTQYF | TGCGCCAGCAGCAGGGCTGGCGGGGGGAGCACAGATACGCAGTATTTT
TRBJ2-3 | TRBV7-8 | - | few | CASSLVVARGTQYF | TGTGCCAGCAGCTTAGTGGTAGCTAGGGGTACGCAGTATTTT
TRBJ1-2 | TRBV5-8 | - | - | CASSSRRGRQYYGYTF | TGTGCCAGCAGCTCAAGAAGGGGTAGACAGTACTATGGCTACACCTTC
TRBJ1-1 | TRBV7-9 | - | - | CASRRLERSEAFF | TGTGCCAGCCGCCGCTTGGAGAGGTCTGAAGCTTTCTTT
TRBJ2-7 | TRBV7-8 | - | many | CASSPAREQYF | TGTGCCAGCAGCCCCGCTCGGGAGCAGTACTTC
TRBJ1-1 | TRBV7-9 | TRBD1 | few | CASSSQGAQTEAFF | TGTGCCAGCAGCTCACAGGGGGCTCAGACTGAAGCTTTCTTT
TRBJ2-3 | TRBV9 | TRBD2 | few | CASSVDLVAGGPYTQYF | TGTGCCAGCAGCGTAGATCTCGTCGCGGGGGGGCCTTATACGCAGTATTTT
TRBJ2-5 | TRBV25-1 | - | - | CASSDQGALSKTQYF | TGTGCCAGCAGTGATCAGGGTGCCCTGTCCAAGACCCAGTACTTC
TRBJ1-1 | TRBV18 | TRBD1 | few | CASSLKTGGDTEAFF | TGTGCCAGCTCACTTAAAACAGGGGGAGACACTGAAGCTTTCTTT
TRBJ1-1 | TRBV2 | TRBD1 | few | CASSEDRGRGTEAFF | TGTGCCAGCAGTGAAGACAGGGGGCGCGGAACTGAAGCTTTCTTT
TRBJ2-1 | TRBV7-2 | TRBD1 | few | CASSWGDRGRVRFF | TGTGCCAGCAGCTGGGGGGACAGGGGGCGAGTTAGGTTCTTC
TRBJ2-1 | TRBV5-1 | - | - | CASSSAPGSDNEQFF | TGCGCCAGCAGCTCCGCTCCAGGGTCGGACAATGAGCAGTTCTTC
TRBJ2-7 | TRBV7-9 | TRBD1 | - | CASSLQGDSYEQYF | TGTGCCAGCAGTTTACAGGGGGACTCCTACGAGCAGTACTTC
TRBJ1-1 | TRBV9 | TRBD1 | - | CASSAYGAGGRNTEAFF | TGTGCCAGCAGCGCCTACGGGGCAGGGGGCCGAAACACTGAAGCTTTCTTT
TRBJ2-7 | TRBV4-1 | - | - | CASSQDAGSYEQYF | TGCGCCAGCAGCCAAGACGCCGGCTCCTACGAGCAGTACTTC
TRBJ2-5 | TRBV5-6 | TRBD1 | few | CANSSTWTAHRGQETQYF | TGTGCCAACAGCTCCACCTGGACAGCTCACAGGGGCCAAGAGACCCAGTACTTC
TRBJ1-4 | TRBV9 | - | few | CASSAQQGGEKLFF | TGTGCCAGCAGCGCCCAACAGGGAGGGGAAAAACTGTTTTTT
TRBJ1-2 | TRBV5-6 | TRBD1 | few | CASSLRDRDLYGYTF | TGTGCCAGCAGCCTCCGGGACAGGGACTTGTACGGCTACACCTTC
TRBJ1-4 | TRBV5-1 | - | few | CASSLIPGYGEKLFF | TGCGCCAGCAGCTTGATCCCAGGGTATGGTGAAAAACTGTTTTTT
TRBJ2-7 | TRBV7-9 | TRBD1 | few | CASRTDRGSDEQYF | TGTGCCAGCAGGACGGACAGGGGGTCGGACGAGCAGTACTTC
TRBJ2-7 | TRBV7-2 | TRBD1 | few | CASSLRTGAYEQYF | TGTGCCAGCAGCCTTCGGACAGGGGCCTACGAGCAGTACTTC
TRBJ2-5 | TRBV2 | - | few | CARKTGRETQYF | TGTGCCAGAAAGACAGGGAGGGAGACCCAGTACTTC
TRBJ2-6 | TRBV4-3 | - | - | CASSQEGRVGSGANVLTF | TGCGCCAGCAGCCAAGAGGGCAGGGTAGGCTCTGGGGCCAACGTCCTGACTTTC
TRBJ2-1 | TRBV5-4 | TRBD2 | once | CASSSITSGRDNEQFF | TGTGCCAGCAGCTCCATTACTAGCGGGAGAGACAATGAGCAGTTCTTC
TRBJ1-2 | TRBV4-1 | - | few | CASSPGRGDGYTF | TGCGCCAGCAGCCCCGGGAGGGGCGATGGCTACACCTTC
TRBJ2-4 | TRBV5-1 | - | few | CASSSEQGTFQYF | TGCGCCAGCAGCTCGGAACAGGGTACTTTTCAGTACTTC
TRBJ2-7 | TRBV19 | - | few | CASSIDRFYEQYF | TGTGCCAGTAGTATAGACAGATTCTACGAGCAGTACTTC
TRBJ2-7 | TRBV5-1 | - | few | CASSLGQTQAQQYF | TGCGCCAGCAGCTTGGGACAGACCCAAGCCCAGCAGTACTTC
TRBJ2-7 | TRBV7-2 | TRBD1 | - | CASSLDFAGTAGSYEQYF | TGTGCCAGCAGCCTGGACTTCGCCGGGACAGCTGGCTCCTACGAGCAGTACTTC
TRBJ1-3 | TRBV7-2 | - | few | CASSLSASSGNTIYF | TGTGCCAGCAGCTTGTCAGCGAGCTCTGGAAACACCATATATTTT
TRBJ1-1 | TRBV6-5 | TRBD1 | few | CASSLAGTEEAFF | TGTGCCAGCAGTCTAGCAGGGACAGAAGAAGCTTTCTTT
TRBJ1-6 | TRBV6-5 | TRBD1 | many | CASSTTGTANSPLHF | TGTGCCAGCAGTACAACCGGGACAGCCAATTCACCCCTCCACTTT
TRBJ2-3 | TRBV5-8 | TRBD2 | few | CASSLRTSGGPSTDTQYF | TGTGCCAGCAGCTTGCGAACTAGCGGGGGCCCTAGCACAGATACGCAGTATTTT
TRBJ2-3 | TRBV7-9 | - | - | CASSLAWGRTDTQYF | TGTGCCAGCAGCTTAGCTTGGGGCCGCACAGATACGCAGTATTTT
TRBJ2-5 | TRBV29-1 | TRBD2 | - | CSVEEARGIQETQYF | TGCAGCGTTGAAGAGGCGCGGGGGATTCAAGAGACCCAGTACTTC
TRBJ1-1 | TRBV5-6 | - | few | CASSLNRFQAPNTEAFF | TGTGCCAGCAGCTTGAACAGGTTTCAAGCCCCGAACACTGAAGCTTTCTTT
TRBJ1-1 | TRBV11-1 | TRBD1 | - | CASSFGQGYTEAFF | TGTGCCAGCAGCTTTGGACAGGGTTACACTGAAGCTTTCTTT